These T cell receptor beta chains were read from a single sample in a study of blood T cell repertoires in COVID-19. Sequenced by immunoSEQ multiplex PCR; TCRdb stores in-frame clones only, minus some. The repertoire includes 200,000 to 250,000 clones, roughly four fifths of them detected once, and roughly 7.4% sits in the top ten. Sequencing was done on a sample of peripheral blood. Receptors originate from a woman aged 80 or over with COVID-19, enrolled during active disease. CDR3s include the opening cysteine and the closing phenylalanine or tryptophan. Each record gives: D gene, J gene, clone size, V gene, CDR3 protein, CDR3 DNA. D genes are given only for firm matches. Clone size is not always given. Where it is, it says once, few, many or a class for expanded clones.

>.|TRBJ2-5|few|TRBV7-2
CASSFQYQETQYF
TGTGCCAGCAGCTTCCAGTACCAAGAGACCCAGTACTTC
>TRBD2|TRBJ2-1|.|TRBV18
CASSLSPGGNEQFF
TGTGCCAGCTCACTAAGTCCGGGGGGGAATGAGCAGTTCTTC
>.|TRBJ2-4|.|TRBV19
CASSTTGMSRRYF
TGTGCCAGTAGTACTACGGGGATGAGCAGGAGGTACTTT
>TRBD1|TRBJ1-1|.|TRBV7-9
CASTRQGAEAFF
TGTGCCAGCACCCGACAGGGGGCTGAAGCTTTCTTT
>TRBD1|TRBJ1-3|few|TRBV5-8
CASRLTGVSGNTIYF
TGTGCCAGCAGACTAACAGGGGTATCTGGAAACACCATATATTTT
>TRBD2|TRBJ2-3|.|TRBV7-2
CASSLGLAGGLGDTQYF
TGTGCCAGCAGCTTAGGACTAGCGGGAGGCCTGGGAGATACGCAGTATTTT
>TRBD2|TRBJ2-2|.|TRBV7-2
CASSAGLAGAMNTGELFF
TGTGCCAGCAGCGCCGGACTAGCGGGGGCTATGAACACCGGGGAGCTGTTTTTT
>TRBD1|TRBJ2-2|few|TRBV9
CASSPQRGTGWTGELFF
TGTGCCAGCAGCCCCCAGCGAGGGACAGGGTGGACCGGGGAGCTGTTTTTT
>.|TRBJ1-1|.|TRBV6-5
CASGRQKNTEAFF
TGTGCCAGCGGACGACAGAAGAACACTGAAGCTTTCTTT
>.|TRBJ2-3|.|TRBV15
CATSRDPSGGTDTQYF
TGTGCCACCAGCAGAGACCCCTCCGGCGGGACAGATACGCAGTATTTT
>.|TRBJ1-6|.|TRBV3-1/TRBV3-2
CASSQDSGYSSPLHF
TGTGCCAGCAGCCAAGATTCGGGGTATAGTTCACCCCTCCACTTT
>TRBD1|TRBJ1-4|.|TRBV5-8
CASSFRDRGNEKLFF
TGTGCCAGCAGCTTCCGGGACAGGGGGAATGAAAAACTGTTTTTT
>.|TRBJ1-2|.|TRBV3-1/TRBV3-2
CASSHSQGYGYTF
TGTGCCAGCAGCCACAGTCAGGGCTATGGCTACACCTTC
>.|TRBJ1-6|.|TRBV28
CASSRIGGSNSPLHF
TGTGCCAGCTCCAGAATCGGGGGAAGTAATTCACCCCTCCACTTT
>.|TRBJ1-2|.|TRBV5-5
CASSLSQGYGYTF
TGTGCCAGCAGCTTGTCACAGGGCTATGGCTACACCTTC
>.|TRBJ1-1|.|TRBV6-5
CASSYERGITEAFF
TGTGCCAGCAGTTACGAGCGGGGGATTACTGAAGCTTTCTTT
>.|TRBJ2-3|.|TRBV10-3
CATGAGGTDTQYF
TGTGCCACGGGGGCGGGGGGCACAGATACGCAGTATTTT
>.|TRBJ1-4|.|TRBV4-2
CASSQEGRRDEKLFF
TGTGCCAGCAGCCAAGAGGGTAGGAGGGATGAAAAACTGTTTTTT
>.|TRBJ1-2|few|TRBV6-4
CASSLDGQTNYGYTF
TGTGCCAGCAGTCTCGACGGACAGACGAACTATGGCTACACCTTC
>TRBD1|TRBJ1-5|.|TRBV9
CASSVGTGGRQPQHF
TGTGCCAGCAGCGTAGGGACAGGGGGTAGACAGCCCCAGCATTTT
>TRBD2|TRBJ2-7|.|TRBV11-2
CASSSPGGTSDYEQYF
TGTGCCAGCAGCTCTCCTGGGGGGACTAGCGACTACGAGCAGTACTTC
>TRBD2|TRBJ2-1|once|TRBV11-3
CASSRGTSGYNEQFF
TGTGCCAGCAGCCGCGGGACTAGCGGTTACAATGAGCAGTTCTTC
>TRBD1|TRBJ2-1|.|TRBV10-2
CASSESRTGVVNNEQFF
TGCGCCAGCAGTGAGTCCCGGACAGGGGTGGTCAACAATGAGCAGTTCTTC
>.|TRBJ2-1|.|TRBV5-1
CASSFGTGGANEQFF
TGCGCCAGCAGCTTCGGAACAGGGGGGGCCAATGAGCAGTTCTTC
>.|TRBJ1-1|.|TRBV2
CASGDRRNTEAFF
TGTGCCAGCGGTGACAGAAGGAACACTGAAGCTTTCTTT
>.|TRBJ2-1|.|TRBV2
CASSDLAGNEQFF
TGTGCCAGCAGTGATTTGGCGGGAAATGAGCAGTTCTTC
>.|TRBJ1-1|.|TRBV7-9
CASTAPRGGGVGDTEAFF
TGTGCCAGCACCGCCCCAAGGGGGGGAGGAGTGGGGGACACTGAAGCTTTCTTT
>TRBD1|TRBJ1-6|.|TRBV7-2
CASSLDPPDRLYNSPLHF
TGTGCCAGCAGCTTAGACCCCCCGGACAGGCTCTATAATTCACCCCTCCACTTT
>.|TRBJ2-5|.|TRBV12-5
CASGLPPTQETQYF
TGTGCTAGTGGTTTGCCCCCGACTCAAGAGACCCAGTACTTC
>TRBD2|TRBJ2-1|few|TRBV29-1
CSVARTSDEQFF
TGCAGCGTTGCCCGGACTAGCGATGAGCAGTTCTTC
>TRBD2|TRBJ2-1|.|TRBV7-6
CASSLPSPPLAGAYNEQFF
TGTGCCAGCAGCTTACCTAGTCCCCCACTAGCGGGAGCCTATAATGAGCAGTTCTTC
>.|TRBJ1-1|.|TRBV5-1
CASKSQINTEAFF
TGCGCCAGCAAGTCTCAGATCAACACTGAAGCTTTCTTT